This T cell receptor beta chain was identified in a study of identical twins. TCRdb re-analysed the 5' RACE reads in MiXCR, keeping a single row per CDR3 protein. The data show approximately 680,000 distinct CDR3 sequences, around 7.5% seen once. The CDR3 is made up of 14 amino acids. Germline lookup yields CDR1 SGDLS and CDR2 YYNGEE. V lost 4 bases, J lost 5 bases, and 15 bases lay in between. The sample also formed part of further work on yellow fever vaccine responses in identical twins.

The rearrangement uses TRBV9 and TRBJ2-5; possibly TRBD2 for D (6 bases). This sequence originates from a woman aged 18-29 years in good health. The sample was PBMCs. The CDR3 DNA sequence: TGTGCCAGCAGCACCCCCGGCGGGGCGGAGACCCAGTACTTC. Its protein product is CASSTPGGAETQYF.